The rows below give T cell receptor beta chains drawn from one sample of a study of CD8 T cells in Susac syndrome. Each CDR3 protein is one row after TCRdb ran MiXCR on the immunoSEQ multiplex PCR reads. The sample has 400,000 to 550,000 distinct CDR3 sequences, 75% to 90% seen once. Material: CD8+ T cells from PBMCs. These receptors all come from a human donor with multiple sclerosis. The CDR3 runs from the conserved cysteine through the conserved F or W. The D gene is left open where the match is weak. A clone size is listed for some rows: how often the clone was seen (once, few, many), or a class if it is expanded.

clone size | CDR3 length | D gene | J gene | V gene | CDR3 protein | CDR3 DNA
NA | 13 | TRBD1 | TRBJ2-1 | TRBV29-1 | CSVTGTGNNEQFF | TGCAGCGTAACCGGGACAGGAAACAATGAGCAGTTCTTC
NA | 13 | NA | TRBJ2-5 | TRBV4-1 | CASSQTPGETQYF | TGCGCCAGCAGCCAGACTCCGGGGGAGACCCAGTACTTC
NA | 13 | TRBD1 | TRBJ2-1 | TRBV5-5 | CASRGTGGNEQFF | TGTGCCAGCAGGGGGACAGGAGGGAATGAGCAGTTCTTC
NA | 15 | NA | TRBJ1-2 | TRBV6-5 | CASSYSLGTYYGYTF | TGTGCCAGCAGTTACTCCCTCGGGACATACTATGGCTACACCTTC
few | 12 | NA | TRBJ2-7 | TRBV5-1 | CASSGWSQEQYF | TGCGCCAGCAGCGGGTGGAGTCAGGAGCAGTACTTC
NA | 15 | NA | TRBJ2-1 | TRBV4-2 | CASSPTSSIYNEQFF | TGTGCCAGCAGCCCGACTTCATCTATTTACAATGAGCAGTTCTTC
NA | 12 | TRBD1 | TRBJ1-2 | TRBV12-5 | CASGPQGEGYTF | TGTGCTAGTGGACCCCAGGGGGAAGGCTACACCTTC
NA | 13 | NA | TRBJ1-5 | TRBV6-6 | CASKGFDNQPQHF | TGTGCCTCGAAGGGGTTTGACAATCAGCCCCAGCATTTT
NA | 14 | TRBD1 | TRBJ2-7 | TRBV9 | CASSPRTGIYEQYF | TGTGCCAGCAGCCCCCGGACAGGGATCTACGAGCAGTACTTC
once | 13 | NA | TRBJ2-7 | TRBV29-1 | CSVEGGRFYEQYF | TGCAGCGTTGAAGGGGGCAGGTTTTACGAGCAGTACTTC
NA | 14 | TRBD1 | TRBJ1-2 | TRBV19 | CATTLQGASYGYTF | TGTGCCACGACTCTACAGGGGGCATCGTATGGCTACACCTTC
NA | 14 | NA | TRBJ1-2 | TRBV28 | CASSLLSAGYGYTF | TGTGCCAGCAGTTTACTGTCGGCAGGGTACGGCTACACCTTC
NA | 15 | NA | TRBJ1-1 | TRBV5-4 | CASSSNGGMNTEAFF | TGTGCCAGCAGCTCTAACGGCGGAATGAACACTGAAGCTTTCTTT
NA | 15 | NA | TRBJ2-3 | TRBV2 | CASSDSGIVGDTQYF | TGTGCCAGCAGTGACTCGGGGATCGTGGGGGATACGCAGTATTTT
NA | 12 | NA | TRBJ2-5 | TRBV11-2 | CASHGDQETQYF | TGTGCCAGCCACGGGGACCAAGAGACCCAGTACTTC
NA | 15 | NA | TRBJ1-2 | TRBV5-4 | CASTNLGRDVDGYTF | TGTGCCAGCACGAACCTAGGCAGGGATGTGGATGGCTACACCTTC
few | 12 | NA | TRBJ2-7 | TRBV13 | CASSFGQTEQYF | TGTGCCAGCAGCTTCGGACAGACTGAGCAGTACTTC
NA | 15 | TRBD1 | TRBJ2-5 | TRBV9 | CASSVLQGFQETQYF | TGTGCCAGCAGCGTCCTACAGGGGTTCCAAGAGACCCAGTACTTC
NA | 14 | NA | TRBJ1-1 | TRBV6-5 | CASSYVGAGSEAFF | TGTGCCAGCAGTTACGTGGGGGCAGGCTCTGAAGCTTTCTTT
NA | 16 | NA | TRBJ1-4 | TRBV6-1 | CASSEYDLGTNEKLFF | TGTGCCAGCAGTGAATACGACCTAGGGACTAATGAAAAACTGTTTTTT
few | 15 | NA | TRBJ2-2 | TRBV15 | CATSRYREGTGELFF | TGTGCCACCAGCAGATACAGAGAGGGCACCGGGGAGCTGTTTTTT
NA | 13 | NA | TRBJ2-7 | TRBV29-1 | CSVVGESAYEQYF | TGCAGCGTTGTAGGGGAGTCGGCCTACGAGCAGTACTTC
NA | 18 | NA | TRBJ1-1 | TRBV30 | CAWSVDPREGGMNTEAFF | TGTGCCTGGAGTGTAGATCCACGCGAAGGGGGGATGAACACTGAAGCTTTCTTT
NA | 15 | NA | TRBJ2-3 | TRBV7-2 | CASSLAVISTDTQYF | TGTGCCAGCAGCTTAGCGGTTATTAGCACAGATACGCAGTATTTT
NA | 16 | TRBD1 | TRBJ2-1 | TRBV7-2 | CASSLNRGQAYNEQFF | TGTGCCAGCAGCTTAAACAGGGGCCAGGCCTACAATGAGCAGTTCTTC
NA | 15 | NA | TRBJ2-7 | TRBV7-9 | CASSSIADLSYEQYF | TGTGCCAGCAGCTCCATAGCGGACCTATCCTACGAGCAGTACTTC
NA | 15 | TRBD2 | TRBJ2-3 | TRBV12-3/TRBV12-4 | CASSPGRAWTDTQYF | TGTGCCAGCAGCCCGGGGAGGGCGTGGACAGATACGCAGTATTTT
NA | 15 | TRBD2 | TRBJ2-7 | TRBV12-3/TRBV12-4 | CASSFEAGVLSEQYF | TGTGCCAGCAGTTTTGAGGCGGGAGTATTGAGCGAGCAGTACTTC
once | 13 | NA | TRBJ2-1 | TRBV24-1 | CATSIAGDNEQFF | TGTGCCACCAGTATAGCCGGGGACAATGAGCAGTTCTTC
NA | 17 | TRBD1 | TRBJ1-6 | TRBV9 | CASSAGTGGSYNSPLHF | TGTGCCAGCAGCGCAGGGACAGGGGGCTCCTATAATTCACCCCTCCACTTT
NA | 15 | TRBD1 | TRBJ1-2 | TRBV19 | CASSIEPGQKDGYTF | TGTGCCAGTAGTATCGAGCCGGGACAGAAAGATGGCTACACCTTC
NA | 16 | NA | TRBJ2-5 | TRBV9 | CASSGLRASGKETQYF | TGTGCCAGCAGCGGACTCCGGGCCTCCGGGAAAGAGACCCAGTACTTC
once | 14 | TRBD1 | TRBJ1-1 | TRBV6-5 | CASSFLDREGEAFF | TGTGCCAGCAGTTTCCTGGACAGGGAAGGGGAAGCTTTCTTT
NA | 16 | NA | TRBJ2-7 | TRBV27 | CASSFLGPLPPHEQYF | TGTGCCAGCAGTTTCCTAGGACCTCTCCCCCCTCACGAGCAGTACTTC
NA | 16 | NA | TRBJ1-1 | TRBV14 | CASSLAPGAGWPEAFF | TGTGCCAGCAGCCTGGCCCCTGGGGCAGGGTGGCCTGAAGCTTTCTTT
NA | 15 | TRBD1 | TRBJ2-3 | TRBV12-3/TRBV12-4 | CASSIVDRGTDTQYF | TGTGCCAGCAGTATAGTGGACAGGGGCACAGATACGCAGTATTTT
NA | 15 | NA | TRBJ2-7 | TRBV29-1 | CSVEVAAVSSYEQYF | TGCAGCGTTGAAGTGGCGGCAGTATCATCCTACGAGCAGTACTTC
NA | 13 | NA | TRBJ1-1 | TRBV4-2 | CASSHLPGTEAFF | TGTGCCAGCAGCCACCTCCCTGGCACTGAAGCTTTCTTT
NA | 16 | NA | TRBJ1-1 | TRBV6-1 | CASSVWGGALNTEAFF | TGTGCCAGCAGTGTCTGGGGGGGGGCACTGAACACTGAAGCTTTCTTT
NA | 13 | NA | TRBJ2-3 | TRBV4-1 | CASSRDGVDTQYF | TGCGCCAGCAGCCGCGACGGGGTAGATACGCAGTATTTT
NA | 15 | NA | TRBJ2-1 | TRBV19 | CASSPGAGFYNEQFF | TGTGCCAGTTCCCCAGGCGCGGGGTTCTACAATGAGCAGTTCTTC
NA | 16 | NA | TRBJ1-4 | TRBV6-5 | CASSYSISGLIEKLFF | TGTGCCAGCAGTTACTCGATTTCAGGGTTAATCGAAAAACTGTTTTTT
NA | 12 | NA | TRBJ1-1 | TRBV11-2 | CASSSMGAEAFF | TGTGCCAGCAGCTCGATGGGCGCTGAAGCTTTCTTT
NA | 13 | NA | TRBJ2-1 | TRBV4-1 | CASSQVSINEQFF | TGCGCCAGCAGCCAAGTTTCCATCAATGAGCAGTTCTTC
NA | 19 | NA | TRBJ2-1 | TRBV6-5 | CASSYSFQVGTGSYNEQFF | TGTGCCAGCAGTTACTCGTTTCAGGTCGGGACCGGCTCCTACAATGAGCAGTTCTTC
NA | 17 | NA | TRBJ2-3 | TRBV28 | CAISKVGEEASTDTQYF | TGTGCCATCTCGAAGGTGGGGGAGGAGGCTAGCACAGATACGCAGTATTTT
NA | 16 | NA | TRBJ2-1 | TRBV6-5 | CASSYSSQVSYNEQFF | TGTGCCAGCAGTTACAGCAGCCAGGTTTCCTACAATGAGCAGTTCTTC
NA | 15 | TRBD2 | TRBJ2-7 | TRBV5-4 | CASSLLTSGSDEQYF | TGTGCCAGCAGCTTACTGACTAGCGGGAGCGACGAGCAGTACTTC
NA | 16 | NA | TRBJ2-1 | TRBV5-1 | CASSLSRQVSYNEQFF | TGCGCCAGCAGCTTGAGTAGACAGGTATCCTACAATGAGCAGTTCTTC
NA | 13 | NA | TRBJ2-7 | TRBV11-2 | CASSSLETYEQYF | TGTGCCAGCAGCTCATTGGAGACCTACGAGCAGTACTTC
NA | 16 | TRBD2 | TRBJ2-2 | TRBV9 | CASSFGEGPGTGELFF | TGTGCCAGCAGCTTCGGGGAGGGCCCCGGAACCGGGGAGCTGTTTTTT
NA | 14 | TRBD1 | TRBJ2-1 | TRBV10-2 | CASSEGTDYNEQFF | TGCGCCAGCAGTGAAGGGACAGACTACAATGAGCAGTTCTTC
few | 15 | NA | TRBJ2-5 | TRBV19 | CASSGGTDGRETQYF | TGTGCCAGTAGTGGAGGGACAGACGGTCGAGAGACCCAGTACTTC
NA | 14 | NA | TRBJ1-1 | TRBV27 | CASRLTGGDTEAFF | TGTGCCAGCAGGTTGACAGGCGGGGACACTGAAGCTTTCTTT
NA | 16 | TRBD2 | TRBJ2-3 | TRBV27 | CASSLLVAGGEGTQYF | TGTGCCAGCAGTTTATTAGTAGCGGGGGGCGAGGGTACGCAGTATTTT
NA | 15 | TRBD2 | TRBJ2-3 | TRBV3-1 | CASSPLSLGGDTQYF | TGTGCCAGCAGCCCCCTTAGCCTGGGGGGGGATACGCAGTATTTT
NA | 15 | NA | TRBJ2-7 | TRBV5-1 | CASSIAGTVSYEQYF | TGCGCCAGCAGCATAGCCGGGACGGTCTCCTACGAGCAGTACTTC